The entry that follows covers one T cell receptor beta chain sequence. This specimen comes from a study of ipilimumab plus nivolumab after autologous stem cell transplantation. Produced via immunoSEQ multiplex PCR; TCRdb's table is partial and in-frame only. This sample has around 13,000 clones, with around 78% found just once. The CDR3 sequence is 13 residues long. Trimming removed 0 bases from V and 3 bases from J, with 3 bases in between. Germline CDR1 LGHNA, CDR2 YSLEER. This receptor was obtained from a male donor with diffuse large B-cell lymphoma. Material: PBMCs, obtained in a trial of ipilimumab plus nivolumab as post-transplant consolidation. This sequence joins TRBV4-3 and TRBJ1-3, with D unclear. CDR3 region: CASSQDYGNTIYF. The CDR3 DNA follows: TGCGCCAGCAGCCAAGATTATGGAAACACCATATATTTT.